This T cell receptor beta chain was identified in a study of tissue T cells after allogeneic stem cell transplantation. Across the whole study: Pathologist H&E review favored samples with visible lymphocytes for sequencing among multiple samples. Findings and limits, study-wide: Shared clones across patients were few; motif clustering revealed tissue-specific shared signatures. Anatomically similar tissues had similar TCR repertoires within each patient.

This clone appeared a few times. Its antigen is undetermined. Other DNA sequences within the sample encode an identical CDR3. The CDR3 loop spans 13 amino acids. Germline V gives CDR1 SGHTA, CDR2 FQGNSA. Trimming removed 2 bases from V and 2 bases from J, with 6 bases in between. The repertoire was sequenced with immunoSEQ multiplex PCR; TCRdb's copy has only in-frame clones and lacks some. The sample has about 4,000 clones; over 55% are singletons. This specimen was tissue from the esophagus, taken at autopsy. This receptor was identified in a female donor at least 60 years old with lung cancer. The chain uses TRBV7-2 and TRBJ2-5; D is unresolved. The CDR3 sequence is CASSLTPQETQYF. CDR3 nucleotide sequence: TGTGCCAGCAGCTTAACTCCACAAGAGACCCAGTACTTC.